Each of the 17 T cell receptor beta chains below was sequenced from the same sample in a study of T cells in Graves' hyperthyroidism and ophthalmopathy. TCR beta CDR3 region amplification was performed from RNA transcripts. The HTBI set primed first-round TCR CDR3 RT-PCR. TCRdb fed the multiplex PCR reads into MiXCR, producing one record per CDR3 protein. The data hold some 400,000 distinct CDR3 sequences, with about 13% observed a single time. Sequences were obtained from blood. The receptors here all came from a man aged 25-45 years with Graves' hyperthyroidism that later progressed to Graves' ophthalmopathy.

This rearrangement joins TRBV20-1 to TRBJ2-3, with a tentative D call TRBD1 (5 bases). V was trimmed by 7 bases and J by 3 bases, leaving 17 bases between them. Germline CDR1 reads DFQATT; CDR2 reads SNEGSKA (reference sequence). The length of the CDR3 is 14 residues. CDR3 region: CSVRSLTATDTQYF. The CDR3, as DNA: TGCAGTGTCAGGAGCTTGACAGCTACAGATACGCAGTATTTT.

CDR3 in amino acids: CASSYSIDTEAFF. The CDR3 DNA is TGTGCCAGCAGTTACTCGATAGACACTGAAGCTTTCTTT. This chain joins TRBV6-5 and TRBJ1-1; D is unclear. This CDR3 region has 13 residues. Trimming cost V 0 bases and J 3 bases, with 5 bases left between them. The germline V gene encodes CDR1 MNHEY and CDR2 SVGAGI.

This clonotype was picked up a small number of times. The chain combines TRBV9 with TRBJ2-1; D tentatively reads TRBD1 or TRBD2 (5 bases each). The ends were cut back, 0 bases at V and 5 bases at J, with 12 bases in the middle. Germline V gene lookup returns CDR1 SGDLS and CDR2 YYNGEE. The CDR3 consists of 15 residues. As DNA, the CDR3 is TGTGCCAGCAGCGTAGGAGGGACCGCCGACAATGAGCAGTTCTTC. As protein: CASSVGGTADNEQFF.

This clonotype has a count of ten or more. The chain recombines TRBV5-6 with TRBJ2-5; TRBD1 agrees at 9 bases. Germline V gene sequence: CDR1 SGHDT, CDR2 YYEEEE. The CDR3 has 15 amino acids. V dropped 2 bases and J dropped 5; count of bases not matched to a gene: 7. Written as DNA, the CDR3 is TGTGCCAGCAGCTTTAGGGGACAGGGAACCGAGACCCAGTACTTC. Encoded protein: CASSFRGQGTETQYF.

This clonotype has only a few counts. V is TRBV10-2 and J is TRBJ2-5; 8 bases map to TRBD2. CDR3 size: 14 residues. CDR1 is WSHSY, CDR2 SAAADI, per germline. V was clipped by 7 bases and J by 2 bases; unmatched bases: 6. DNA for the CDR3: TGCGCCAGCACCTTTAGCGGGGCGCAAGAGACCCAGTACTTC. Translated: CASTFSGAQETQYF.

The chain is built from TRBV7-8 and TRBJ1-1; 8 positions agree with TRBD1. Germline V CDR1 and CDR2: SGHVS, FQNEAQ. V lost 2 bases, J lost 1 base, and 6 bases stayed unmatched. This CDR3 region has 16 residues. The CDR3 sequence is CASSLTPQGGNTEAFF. DNA of the CDR3: TGTGCCAGCAGCTTAACCCCACAGGGGGGGAACACTGAAGCTTTCTTT.

This clonotype was seen a handful of times. V gene TRBV3-1 combines with J gene TRBJ1-3, with D possibly matching TRBD1 (6 bases). The CDR3 contains 17 residues. Trimming shortened V by 0 bases and J by 4 bases, and 16 bases separated the two germline ends. Per the germline V gene, CDR1 is LGHDT and CDR2 is YNNKEL (reference sequence). The CDR3 sequence is CASSQDSSGGSGNTIYF. CDR3 bases: TGTGCCAGCAGCCAAGATTCCTCGGGGGGCTCCGGAAACACCATATATTTT.

The gene calls are TRBV20-1 and TRBJ2-2; 9 bases map to TRBD1. J gave up 6 bases and V 2 bases, and 13 bases lay outside the gene matches. The CDR3 runs 17 residues. Looked up from germline, CDR1 is DFQATT and CDR2 is SNEGSKA (reference sequence). The CDR3 region is CSARNPKQGAQAGELFF. In DNA, the CDR3 is TGCAGTGCTAGAAATCCAAAACAGGGGGCGCAGGCCGGGGAGCTGTTTTTT.

This clonotype occurred many times. This sequence joins TRBV12-5 and TRBJ1-1, with 12 bases aligning to TRBD1. The CDR3 loop spans 19 amino acids. V shed 2 bases and J 0 bases; nucleotides not matched to a gene: 10. Germline V CDR1 and CDR2: LGHNT, FRNRAP. The CDR3 region is CASGLPPGQGAGVNTEAFF. The CDR3 DNA reads TGTGCTAGTGGTTTGCCTCCGGGACAGGGGGCGGGGGTGAACACTGAAGCTTTCTTT.

About this clonotype: Given the absence of the conserved phenylalanine or tryptophan at the CDR3 end, a read error is likely. The chain carries TRBV5-1 and TRBJ2-7; 7 nucleotides agree with TRBD1. The V and J ends lost 0 bases and 0 bases, in that order; junction bases with no gene match: 6. The CDR3 has 16 amino acids. Germline V gene sequence: CDR1 SGHRS, CDR2 YFSETQ. DNA for the CDR3: TGCGCCAGCAGCTTGGCGACAGGGAGTCACTCCTACGAGCAGTACCTC. Amino acid sequence: CASSLATGSHSYEQYL.

This clonotype was observed many times. The rearrangement links TRBV6-1 to TRBJ2-1; 9 bases map to TRBD1. The length of the CDR3 is 14 residues. From germline, CDR1 is MNHNS and CDR2 SASEGT. The V and J ends lost 6 bases and 5 bases, in that order; junction bases with no gene match: 5. The CDR3 region is CASRIRTGDNEQFF. The CDR3 nucleotides are TGTGCCAGCAGGATTAGGACAGGGGACAATGAGCAGTTCTTC.

About this clonotype itself: A much larger clone sits a single nucleotide away, making a read error possible. The rearrangement links TRBV6-1 to TRBJ2-7; 7 bases agree with TRBD2. The germline V gene encodes CDR1 MNHNS and CDR2 SASEGT. CDR3 length: 12 residues. V trimming: 7 bases; J trimming: 3 bases; junction bases outside the gene matches: 3. The CDR3 here is CASIGGGYEQYF. For the CDR3, the DNA is TGTGCCAGCATTGGCGGGGGCTACGAGCAGTACTTC.

Concerning this clonotype: Being one base from a much bigger clone, this may be a read error. This chain links TRBV11-2 with TRBJ1-1; 9 bases line up with TRBD1. This CDR3 is built from 14 residues. V was pared by 4 bases and J by 3 bases, with 3 bases of the junction left unmatched. Germline V gene data show CDR1 as SGHAT and CDR2 as FQNNGV. The CDR3 nucleotides read TGTGCCAGCAGCTCCCGGGACAGGGACACTGAAGCTTTCTTT. Its translation: CASSSRDRDTEAFF.

This clonotype was found a few times. This chain joins TRBV6-2 or TRBV6-3 and TRBJ2-1, with 8 nucleotides matching TRBD2. V gave up 8 bases and J gave up 1 base; unmatched junction bases: 10. Germline CDR1 is MNHEY and CDR2 is SVGEGT. The CDR3 totals 16 residues. In nucleotides, the CDR3 is TGTGCCAGCTGCTTCACAGCGGGGGAGTCCTACAATGAGCAGTTCTTC. This encodes CASCFTAGESYNEQFF.

This clonotype was seen ten or more times. This chain uses TRBV6-5 with TRBJ2-3, with 8 bases matching TRBD2. Germline CDR1 MNHEY, CDR2 SVGAGI. The ends lost 0 bases at V and 3 bases at J; junction bases unmatched: 5. This CDR3 comprises 16 residues. The DNA of the CDR3 is TGTGCCAGCAGTTACTCGAAGGGACTAGGAACAGATACGCAGTATTTT. This gives the protein CASSYSKGLGTDTQYF.

This clonotype came up many times. The J gene is TRBJ2-1, the V gene TRBV2; a possible D gene is TRBD1 (5 bases). This CDR3 spans 14 amino acids. V lost 2 bases, J lost 5 bases, and 10 bases lay in between. Germline V gene data show CDR1 as SNHLY and CDR2 as FYNNEI. The CDR3 is CASSERRVDNEQFF. Here the CDR3 DNA reads TGTGCCAGCAGTGAACGCAGGGTAGACAATGAGCAGTTCTTC.

This clonotype was found many times. The genes are TRBV28 and TRBJ2-7, with D unclear. Trimming pared 4 bases from V and 2 bases from J, leaving 18 bases between. CDR3 length equals 16 residues. In germline, CDR1 is MDHEN, CDR2 SYDVKM. The CDR3 protein is CASSSHRPGGAYEQYF. Here the CDR3 DNA reads TGTGCCAGCAGTTCACACCGCCCCGGTGGGGCCTACGAGCAGTACTTC.